The entry below gives a single T cell receptor (beta chain) sequence along with its context. This clone turned up a few times. It has no known antigen specificity. One base away there is no much larger clone; base qualities are not given. The record originates from a study of blood T cell repertoires in COVID-19 (dated by TCRdb to the early 2020s). Turning to the overall study: Collaborator samples came from the United States, Italy and Spain and covered acute and convalescent phases of COVID-19. The material from the prospective study consisted of cDNA or gDNA derived from T cells, B-cell-depleted T cells, or PBMCs. Subjects who had been exposed to COVID-19, were actively infected with it, or had recovered from it provided the deeply sampled blood TCRbeta repertoires that made up the dataset. The repertoires were released in a freely available public database intended as a resource for research on the immune response to SARS-CoV-2. Samples were obtained from the ongoing ImmuneRACE study (first 160 participants) and from about 1,300 subjects provided by 6 global collaborators. Sample metadata almost always included a de-identified subject ID, COVID-19 status, age in years and sex. Where available, HLA class I and class II types were obtained from metadata supplied by the sample provider rather than from assay-based typing. Study-wide conclusions, independent of this receptor: Clinical and demographic metadata were provided uncurated, with the amount varying by source and participant.

Each collaborating institution followed its own protocols to collect whole blood in K2EDTA tubes. For TCRbeta analysis, collaborators shipped samples as frozen whole blood, isolated PBMCs, or DNA extracted from either of those sample types. TCRbeta CDR3 regions were amplified from genomic DNA by means of the immunoSEQ Assay, a bias-controlled multiplex PCR. Per the authors' processing: Within the assay, amplification of reference gene primers was used to estimate how many nucleated cells each sample contained. Sequence reads were collapsed and filtered to measure the absolute abundance of every unique TCRbeta CDR3 rearrangement. For each sample, productive Simpson clonality was calculated as the square root of Simpson's diversity index across productive rearrangements. In its TCRdb copy, this immuneACCESS table keeps in-frame sequences only and misses some clones. Where compared with another copy, unresolved V genes explain less than half of these, and the others have no known cause. V, J and clone size derive from that table, while D and trimming were established from the DNA sequence. The sample profile shows some 82,000 clones; about 86% of them were found once. The ten largest clones represent roughly 36% of the sample.

The TCR sequence derives from a man aged 80 or over with active or convalescent COVID-19. The sequencing sample was made of peripheral blood.

The base sequence is TGTGCCAGCAGCTTTAGACAGGCGGTGGGTGAGCAGTTCTTC. The translation is CASSFRQAVGEQFF. Rearrangement joined TRBV5-4 to TRBJ2-1, with a tentative D gene TRBD1 over 6 matching bases. For CDR1 and CDR2, the germline V gene (reference sequence) lists SGHNT and YYREEE. The junction shows trimming of 2 bases on V and 9 bases on J, plus 15 bases between the germline ends. The CDR3 spans 14 residues, from the cysteine through the phenylalanine. Kept here is only the CDR3 DNA, which spans 42 bases and is read in frame from base 1.